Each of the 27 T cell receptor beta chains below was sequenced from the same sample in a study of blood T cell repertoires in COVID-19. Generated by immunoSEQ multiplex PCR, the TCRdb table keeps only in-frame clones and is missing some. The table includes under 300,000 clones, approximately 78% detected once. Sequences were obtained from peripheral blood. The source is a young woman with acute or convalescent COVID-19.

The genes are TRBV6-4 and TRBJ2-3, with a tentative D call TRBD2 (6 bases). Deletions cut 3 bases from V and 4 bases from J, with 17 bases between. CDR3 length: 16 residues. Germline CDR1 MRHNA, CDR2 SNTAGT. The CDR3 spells CASSEGPSEGPDTQYF. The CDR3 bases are TGTGCCAGCAGTGAGGGTCCTAGCGAGGGCCCAGATACGCAGTATTTT.

The CDR3 nucleotides read TGTGCCAGCAGCTTAGCCCTTCGTCCAGAGACCCAGTACTTC. Amino acid sequence: CASSLALRPETQYF. The chain couples TRBV13 to TRBJ2-5; the D is unclear. The CDR3 sequence is 14 residues long. Germline assignment: CDR1 PRHDT and CDR2 FYEKMQ (reference sequence). V was clipped by 1 base and J by 4 bases, with 10 bases between them.

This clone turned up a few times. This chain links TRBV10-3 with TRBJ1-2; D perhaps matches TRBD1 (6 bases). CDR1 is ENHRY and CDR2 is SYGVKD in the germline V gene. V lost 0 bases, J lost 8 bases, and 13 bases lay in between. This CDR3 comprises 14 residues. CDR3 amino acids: CAISESAGASGYTF. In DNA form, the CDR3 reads TGTGCCATCAGTGAGTCGGCGGGGGCGAGCGGCTACACCTTC.

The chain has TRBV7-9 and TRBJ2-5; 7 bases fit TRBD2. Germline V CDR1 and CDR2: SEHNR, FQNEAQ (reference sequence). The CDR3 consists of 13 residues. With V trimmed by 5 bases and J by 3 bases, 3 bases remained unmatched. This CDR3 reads CASSTGLEETQYF. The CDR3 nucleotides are TGTGCCAGCAGCACCGGACTAGAAGAGACCCAGTACTTC. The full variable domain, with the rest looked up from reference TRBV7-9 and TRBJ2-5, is DTGVSQNPRHKITKRGQNVTFRCDPISEHNRLYWYRQTLGQGPEFLTYFQNEAQLEKSRLLSDRFSAERPKGSFSTLEIQRTEQGDSAMYLCASSTGLEETQYFGPGTRLLVL.

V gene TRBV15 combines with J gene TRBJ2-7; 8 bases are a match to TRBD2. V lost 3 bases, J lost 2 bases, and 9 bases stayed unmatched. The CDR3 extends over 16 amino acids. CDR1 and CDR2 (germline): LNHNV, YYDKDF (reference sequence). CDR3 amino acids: CATSSRSGREAYEQYF. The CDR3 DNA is TGTGCCACCAGCAGCCGGTCCGGGAGGGAGGCCTACGAGCAGTACTTC.

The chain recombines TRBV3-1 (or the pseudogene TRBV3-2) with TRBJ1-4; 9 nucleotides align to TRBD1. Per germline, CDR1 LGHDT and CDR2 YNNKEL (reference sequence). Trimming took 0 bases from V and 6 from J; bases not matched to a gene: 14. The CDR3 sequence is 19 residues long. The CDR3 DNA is TGTGCCAGCAGCCAAGACCCGGCAATACCGGGACAGGGTTATGAAAAACTGTTTTTT. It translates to CASSQDPAIPGQGYEKLFF.

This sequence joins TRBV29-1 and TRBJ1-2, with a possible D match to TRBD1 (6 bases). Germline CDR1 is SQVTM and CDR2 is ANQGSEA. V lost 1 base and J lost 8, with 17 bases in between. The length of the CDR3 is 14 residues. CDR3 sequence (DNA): TGCAGCGTTGAAGCGTACAGGGAAGGTTCGGGCTACACCTTC. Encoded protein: CSVEAYREGSGYTF. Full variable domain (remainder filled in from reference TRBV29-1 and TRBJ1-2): SAVISQKPSRDICQRGTSLTIQCQVDSQVTMMFWYRQQPGQSLTLIATANQGSEATYESGFVIDKFPISRPNLTFSTLTVSNMSPEDSSIYLCSVEAYREGSGYTFGSGTRLTVV.

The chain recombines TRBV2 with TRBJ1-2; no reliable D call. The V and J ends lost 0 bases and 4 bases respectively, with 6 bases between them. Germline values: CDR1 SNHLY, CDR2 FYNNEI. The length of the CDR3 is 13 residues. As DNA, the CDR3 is TGTGCCAGCAGTGAAGCGCACTTCTATGGCTACACCTTC. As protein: CASSEAHFYGYTF.

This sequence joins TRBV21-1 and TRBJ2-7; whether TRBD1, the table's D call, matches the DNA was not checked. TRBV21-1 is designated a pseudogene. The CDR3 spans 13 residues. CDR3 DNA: TGTGCCAGCAGACCTTCAGGGGTCGCCGAGCAGTACTTC. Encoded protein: CASRPSGVAEQYF.

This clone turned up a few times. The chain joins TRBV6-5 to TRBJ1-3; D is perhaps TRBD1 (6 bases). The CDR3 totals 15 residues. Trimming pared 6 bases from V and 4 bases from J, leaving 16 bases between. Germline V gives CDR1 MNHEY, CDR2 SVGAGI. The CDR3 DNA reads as TGTGCCAGCAGGACAGGCCTCGGGCCCGGAAACACCATATATTTT. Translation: CASRTGLGPGNTIYF.

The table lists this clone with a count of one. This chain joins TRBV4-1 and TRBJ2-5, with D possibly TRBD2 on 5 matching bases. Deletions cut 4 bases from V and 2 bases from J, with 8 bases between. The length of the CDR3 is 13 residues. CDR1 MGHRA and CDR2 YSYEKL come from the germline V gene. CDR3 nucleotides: TGCGCCAGCAGCCGAGCGGAACAAGAGACCCAGTACTTC. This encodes CASSRAEQETQYF.

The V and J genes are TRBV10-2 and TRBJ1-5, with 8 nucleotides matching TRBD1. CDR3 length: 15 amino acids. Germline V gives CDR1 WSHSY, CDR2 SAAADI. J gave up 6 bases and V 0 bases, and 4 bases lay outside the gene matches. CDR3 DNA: TGCGCCAGCAGTGAGTCCCAGACAGGGGTTCAGCCCCAGCATTTT. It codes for CASSESQTGVQPQHF.

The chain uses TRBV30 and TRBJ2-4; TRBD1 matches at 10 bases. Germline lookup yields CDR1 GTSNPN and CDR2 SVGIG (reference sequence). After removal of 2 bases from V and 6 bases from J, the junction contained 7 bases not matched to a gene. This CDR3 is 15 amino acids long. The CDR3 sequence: CAWSSGTGDRNIQYF. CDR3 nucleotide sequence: TGTGCCTGGAGTTCCGGGACAGGGGATAGAAACATTCAGTACTTC.

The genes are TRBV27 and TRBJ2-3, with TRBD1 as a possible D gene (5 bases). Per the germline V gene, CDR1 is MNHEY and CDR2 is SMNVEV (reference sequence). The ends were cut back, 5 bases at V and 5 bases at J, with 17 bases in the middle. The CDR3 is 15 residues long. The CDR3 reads CASSAPGRAVDTQYF. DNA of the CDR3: TGTGCCAGCAGTGCCCCCGGCAGGGCGGTAGATACGCAGTATTTT.

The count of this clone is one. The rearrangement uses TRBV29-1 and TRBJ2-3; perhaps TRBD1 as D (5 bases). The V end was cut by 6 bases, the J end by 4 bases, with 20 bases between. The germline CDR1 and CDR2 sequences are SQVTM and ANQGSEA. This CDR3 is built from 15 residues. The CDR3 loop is CSVLPDSLSPDTQYF. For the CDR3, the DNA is TGCAGCGTCCTACCTGACAGCCTGAGTCCAGATACGCAGTATTTT.

DNA of the CDR3: TGCAGTGCTAGTGTGGGGGCAGATGGCTACACCTTC. It codes for CSASVGADGYTF. The chain combines TRBV20-1 with TRBJ1-2, with D possibly TRBD1 on 6 matching bases. V lost 3 bases to trimming and J lost 6 bases, with 11 bases between them. The CDR3 contains 12 residues. Germline V gene sequence: CDR1 DFQATT, CDR2 SNEGSKA (reference sequence).

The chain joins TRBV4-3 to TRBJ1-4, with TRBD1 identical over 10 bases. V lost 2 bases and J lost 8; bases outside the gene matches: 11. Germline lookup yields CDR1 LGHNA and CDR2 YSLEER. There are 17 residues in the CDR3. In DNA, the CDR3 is TGCGCCAGCAGCCAATTTTACACCGGGACAGGGGTCGAAAAACTGTTTTTT. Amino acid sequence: CASSQFYTGTGVEKLFF.

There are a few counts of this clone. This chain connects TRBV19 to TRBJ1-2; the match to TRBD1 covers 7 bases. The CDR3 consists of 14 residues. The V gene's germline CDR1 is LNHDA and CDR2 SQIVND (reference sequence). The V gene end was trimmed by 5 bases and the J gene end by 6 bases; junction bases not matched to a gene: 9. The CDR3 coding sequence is TGTGCCAGTAGTTTGAGGGGGCGACAGAATGGCTACACCTTC. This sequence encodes CASSLRGRQNGYTF.

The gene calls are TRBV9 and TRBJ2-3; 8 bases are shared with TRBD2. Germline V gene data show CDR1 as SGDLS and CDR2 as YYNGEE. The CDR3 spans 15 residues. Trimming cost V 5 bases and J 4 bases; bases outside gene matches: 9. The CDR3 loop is CASRDPGLGPDTQYF. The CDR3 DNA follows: TGTGCCAGCAGGGATCCGGGACTAGGTCCAGATACGCAGTATTTT.

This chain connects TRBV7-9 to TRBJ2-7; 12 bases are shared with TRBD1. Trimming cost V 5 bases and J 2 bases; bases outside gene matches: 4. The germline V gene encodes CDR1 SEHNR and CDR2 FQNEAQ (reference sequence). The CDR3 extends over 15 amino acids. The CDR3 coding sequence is TGTGCCAGCAGCCCGGGACAGGGGGCGACCTACGAGCAGTACTTC. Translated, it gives CASSPGQGATYEQYF.

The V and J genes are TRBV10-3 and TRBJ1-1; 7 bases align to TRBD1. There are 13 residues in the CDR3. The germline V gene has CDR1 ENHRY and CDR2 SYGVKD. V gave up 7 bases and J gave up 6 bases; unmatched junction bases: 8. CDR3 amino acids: CAINWDSRSEAFF. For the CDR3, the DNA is TGTGCCATCAACTGGGACAGTCGCTCTGAAGCTTTCTTT.

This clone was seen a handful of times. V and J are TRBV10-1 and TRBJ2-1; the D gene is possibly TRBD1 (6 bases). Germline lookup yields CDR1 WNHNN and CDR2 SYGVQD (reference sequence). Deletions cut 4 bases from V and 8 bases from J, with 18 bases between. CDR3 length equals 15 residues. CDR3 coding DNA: TGCGCCAGCAGTGCAGAGGGGGACCGCGTCGATGAGCAGTTCTTC. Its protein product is CASSAEGDRVDEQFF.

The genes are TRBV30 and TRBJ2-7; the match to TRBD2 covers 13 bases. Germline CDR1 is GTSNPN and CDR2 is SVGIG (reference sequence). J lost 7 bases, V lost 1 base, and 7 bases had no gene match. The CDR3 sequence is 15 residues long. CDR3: CAWSGEPGLAGEQYF. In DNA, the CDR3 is TGTGCCTGGAGTGGGGAACCGGGACTAGCGGGAGAGCAGTACTTC.

CDR3: CASSQGAQNEQFF. In nucleotides, the CDR3 is TGTGCCAGCAGTCAGGGGGCGCAAAATGAGCAGTTCTTC. The chain employs TRBV27 and TRBJ2-1; 8 nucleotides align to TRBD1. In germline, CDR1 is MNHEY, CDR2 SMNVEV (reference sequence). Trimming took 5 bases from V and 7 from J; bases not matched to a gene: 4. The CDR3 is 13 residues long.

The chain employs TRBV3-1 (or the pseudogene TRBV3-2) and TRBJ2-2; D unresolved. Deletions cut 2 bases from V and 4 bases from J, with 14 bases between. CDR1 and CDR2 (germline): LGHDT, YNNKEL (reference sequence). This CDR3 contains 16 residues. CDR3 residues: CASSQWASRGTGELFF. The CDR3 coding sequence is TGTGCCAGCAGCCAATGGGCCAGTCGTGGCACCGGGGAGCTGTTTTTT.

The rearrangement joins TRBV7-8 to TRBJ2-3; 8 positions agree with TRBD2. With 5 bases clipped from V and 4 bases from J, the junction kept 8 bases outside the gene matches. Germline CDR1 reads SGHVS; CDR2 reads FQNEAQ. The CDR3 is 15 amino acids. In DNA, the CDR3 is TGTGCCAGCAGCCCCCTAGCGGGCTTTTCAGATACGCAGTATTTT. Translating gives CASSPLAGFSDTQYF.

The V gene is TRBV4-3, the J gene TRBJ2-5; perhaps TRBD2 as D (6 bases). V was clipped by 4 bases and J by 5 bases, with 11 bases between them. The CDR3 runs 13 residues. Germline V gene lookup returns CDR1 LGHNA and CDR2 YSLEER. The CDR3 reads CASSPGRGETQYF. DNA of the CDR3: TGCGCCAGCAGCCCCGGGAGAGGGGAGACCCAGTACTTC.